Presented here are 18 T cell receptor beta chains from one specimen sequenced in a study of immune evolution from preneoplasia to lung adenocarcinoma. Sequenced by immunoSEQ multiplex PCR; TCRdb stores in-frame clones only, minus some. In the table there are 11,000 to 15,000 clones, approximately 80% of which are singletons. Sequences were obtained from FFPE minimally invasive lung adenocarcinoma tissue. The source of these receptors is a person aged 65-85 years with lung adenocarcinoma.

This clone appeared a single time. This chain joins TRBV7-3 and TRBJ2-2; D gene uncertain. This CDR3 has 14 residues. The V and J ends lost 5 bases and 3 bases respectively, with 10 bases between them. Germline V gene lookup returns CDR1 SGHTA and CDR2 FQGTGA. DNA of the CDR3: TGTGCCAGCAGCCTTATAGGGTACACCGGGGAGCTGTTTTTT. Translation: CASSLIGYTGELFF. The full variable domain, with the rest looked up from reference TRBV7-3 and TRBJ2-2, is GAGVSQTPSNKVTEKGKYVELRCDPISGHTALYWYRQSLGQGPEFLIYFQGTGAADDSGLPNDRFFAVRPEGSVSTLKIQRTERGDSAVYLCASSLIGYTGELFFGEGSRLTVL.

The rearrangement joins TRBV7-3 to TRBJ2-3; D is unresolved. V was shortened by 4 bases and J by 4 bases, with 12 bases between the two germline ends. The CDR3 consists of 14 residues. The germline gives CDR1 SGHTA, CDR2 FQGTGA. The CDR3 sequence: CASSSDPWADTQYF. The CDR3 DNA reads as TGTGCCAGCAGCTCGGACCCTTGGGCAGATACGCAGTATTTT.

The chain recombines TRBV10-3 with TRBJ2-7; 8 nucleotides match TRBD2. Trimming cost V 6 bases and J 6 bases; bases outside gene matches: 7. The CDR3 contains 13 residues. Germline values: CDR1 ENHRY, CDR2 SYGVKD. The CDR3 region has the DNA TGTGCCATCAGAGCCGGGGGGGCGGGCGAGCAGTACTTC. This codes for CAIRAGGAGEQYF.

The rearrangement links TRBV6-1 to TRBJ2-7, with D possibly being TRBD1 (6 bases). Trimming took 1 base from V and 6 from J, leaving 10 bases between them. The CDR3 runs to 13 residues. Germline CDR1 is MNHNS and CDR2 is SASEGT. CDR3 amino acids: CASSEGQGSEQYF. CDR3 sequence (DNA): TGTGCCAGCAGTGAAGGGCAGGGGAGCGAGCAGTACTTC.

The J gene is TRBJ2-3, the V gene TRBV30; 15 bases are a match to TRBD2. The junction had 12 bases not matched to a gene; V was cut back by 3 bases and J by 8 bases. CDR3 size: 17 residues. Germline lookup yields CDR1 GTSNPN and CDR2 SVGIG (reference sequence). The CDR3 coding sequence is TGTGCCTGGAGCTACCGCGGTGGGACTAGCGGGGGGTCTACGCAGTATTTT. This gives the protein CAWSYRGGTSGGSTQYF.

The V and J genes are TRBV18 and TRBJ1-3; perhaps TRBD1 as D (6 bases). The CDR3 is made up of 15 amino acids. Per the germline V gene, CDR1 is KGHSH and CDR2 is LQKENI. V was pared by 0 bases and J by 2 bases, with 8 bases between. In nucleotides, the CDR3 is TGTGCCAGCTCACCACCGACAGGAGCTGGAAACACCATATATTTT. As protein: CASSPPTGAGNTIYF.

V usage is TRBV19 and J usage is TRBJ1-2; D is perhaps TRBD1 (5 bases). The germline gives CDR1 LNHDA, CDR2 SQIVND (reference sequence). The V end was cut by 6 bases, the J end by 8 bases, with 13 bases between. The CDR3 consists of 12 residues. The CDR3 region is CASSNLGGGYTF. The CDR3 region has the DNA TGTGCCAGTAGCAACTTGGGGGGAGGCTACACCTTC. Filled out from reference TRBV19 and TRBJ1-2, the complete variable domain reads DGGITQSPKYLFRKEGQNVTLSCEQNLNHDAMYWYRQDPGQGLRLIYYSQIVNDFQKGDIAEGYSVSREKKESFPLTVTSAQKNPTAFYLCASSNLGGGYTFGSGTRLTVV.

The rearrangement joins TRBV27 to TRBJ1-1; D perhaps matches TRBD1 (5 bases). Trimming removed 3 bases at V and 4 bases at J, with 15 bases between. The germline CDR1 and CDR2 sequences are MNHEY and SMNVEV (reference sequence). This CDR3 spans 15 amino acids. The CDR3 spells CASSFEGRQFTEAFF. CDR3 bases: TGTGCCAGCAGTTTTGAGGGACGTCAGTTCACTGAAGCTTTCTTT.

This chain connects TRBV6-1 to TRBJ2-3, with a possible D match to TRBD1 (6 bases). Germline-derived CDR1 and CDR2 are MNHNS and SASEGT. The CDR3 is 16 residues long. V was clipped by 1 base and J by 5 bases, with 16 bases between them. The CDR3 protein is CASSEVTGGRIDTQYF. The CDR3 nucleotides read TGTGCCAGCAGTGAAGTGACTGGGGGCAGAATAGATACGCAGTATTTT.

Concerning this clone itself: This sample also contains other DNA sequences that code for the same CDR3. This chain links TRBV28 with TRBJ2-7; D uncertain. There are 11 residues in the CDR3. Germline CDR1 and CDR2: MDHEN and SYDVKM. V lost 5 bases and J 4 bases, leaving 6 bases between the germline ends. This CDR3 is CASSLQYEQYF. CDR3 coding DNA: TGTGCCAGCAGTCTTCAGTACGAGCAGTACTTC. The full variable domain, with the rest looked up from reference TRBV28 and TRBJ2-7, is DVKVTQSSRYLVKRTGEKVFLECVQDMDHENMFWYRQDPGLGLRLIYFSYDVKMKEKGDIPEGYSVSREKKERFSLILESASTNQTSMYLCASSLQYEQYFGPGTRLTVT.

DNA for the CDR3: TGTGCCAGCAGCGACAGGGGGGTAGGGGAAAAACTGTTTTTT. Its protein product is CASSDRGVGEKLFF. The genes are TRBV2 and TRBJ1-4, with 9 bases identical to TRBD1. The CDR3 length is 14 residues. V was pared by 6 bases and J by 8 bases, with 7 bases of the junction left unmatched. CDR1 is SNHLY, CDR2 FYNNEI, per germline.

The CDR3 sequence: CASSPPKLYEQYF. CDR3 in DNA: TGTGCCAGCTCACCTCCTAAGTTATACGAGCAGTACTTC. The chain is built from TRBV18 and TRBJ2-7; D remains ambiguous. CDR1 KGHSH and CDR2 LQKENI come from the germline V gene. V was cut by 3 bases and J by 4 bases, with 10 bases left in between. The CDR3 runs to 13 residues.

The table lists this clone with a few counts. V gene TRBV25-1 combines with J gene TRBJ2-3, with D unclear. V gave up 2 bases and J gave up 5 bases, with 5 bases separating them. Looked up from germline, CDR1 is MGHDK and CDR2 is SYGVNS. This CDR3 spans 12 amino acids. CDR3 DNA sequence: TGTGCCAGCAGTGAACTCAAAGATACGCAGTATTTT. It codes for CASSELKDTQYF.

This clone was seen more than once but under ten times. The rearrangement uses TRBV11-3 and TRBJ2-5; TRBD2 matches 7 bases. The length of the CDR3 is 13 residues. Trimming removed 4 bases from V and 1 base from J; junction bases left unmatched: 0. Germline V gene lookup returns CDR1 SGHNT and CDR2 YENEEA. The CDR3 loop reads CASSSSGQETQYF. As DNA, the CDR3 is TGTGCCAGCAGCTCTAGCGGCCAAGAGACCCAGTACTTC.

The CDR3: CASSVAGEQPQHF. For the CDR3, the DNA is TGTGCCAGCAGTGTCGCGGGAGAACAGCCCCAGCATTTT. The chain carries TRBV6-4 and TRBJ1-5; D gene unclear. V lost 4 bases and J lost 7, with 11 bases in between. This CDR3 has 13 residues. Germline CDR1 reads MRHNA; CDR2 reads SNTAGT.

The V gene is TRBV6-4, the J gene TRBJ1-5; D is possibly TRBD1 (6 bases). The CDR3 is 17 residues long. Germline CDR1 MRHNA, CDR2 SNTAGT. Trimming took 2 bases from V and 3 from J, leaving 17 bases between them. The DNA of the CDR3 is TGTGCCAGCAGTGACCCTGCGTGGACAGAATACAATCAGCCCCAGCATTTT. This sequence encodes CASSDPAWTEYNQPQHF.

The chain is built from TRBV7-9 and TRBJ2-1; D gene uncertain. The CDR3 has 14 residues. V was cut by 1 base and J by 5 bases, with 9 bases left in between. Germline CDR1 and CDR2: SEHNR and FQNEAQ (reference sequence). Here the CDR3 DNA reads TGTGCCAGCAGCTTAGAAGTCCTGAACAATGAGCAGTTCTTC. Translating it yields CASSLEVLNNEQFF.

The table lists this clone with a few counts. The chain carries TRBV18 and TRBJ1-6; no reliable D call. The CDR3 sequence is 15 residues long. Germline CDR1 and CDR2: KGHSH and LQKENI. With 2 bases removed from V and 9 bases from J, the gap between germline ends came to 14 bases. The CDR3 nucleotides read TGTGCCAGCTCACCAGGGCCCCCCAGCGGTTCACCCCTCCACTTT. This encodes CASSPGPPSGSPLHF.